The present T cell receptor (beta chain) was sequenced within a study of blood T cells in healthy people across ages. The CDR3 has 18 residues. V lost 6 bases, J lost 0 bases, and 18 bases lay in between. Germline V gives CDR1 MNHEY, CDR2 SMNVEV (reference sequence). Sample-barcoded 5' priming and a J-beta primer mix drove a second PCR of roughly 7 to 11 cycles. Each of the cDNA molecules was tagged by a template-switch adaptor with 12 random nucleotides. In TCRdb, the 5' RACE reads were re-called with MiXCR into one record per CDR3 protein. In the table there are about 1.1 million distinct CDR3 sequences, 35% to 40% of which are singletons. Isolated per sample were at least 7 million PBMCs.

The TCR sequence derives from a young man in good health. V usage is TRBV27 and J usage is TRBJ1-6, with a possible D match to TRBD1 (5 bases). The sample was blood. CDR3 region: CASRRTGTESSYNSPLHF. The CDR3 coding sequence is TGTGCCAGCAGACGGACCGGGACGGAGAGCTCCTATAATTCACCCCTCCACTTT.